The rows below give T cell receptor beta chains drawn from one sample of a study of cytomegalovirus exposure and HLA in healthy donors. Only in-frame clones appear in the TCRdb table, and some are missing; sequencing was by immunoSEQ multiplex PCR. The repertoire consists of under 200,000 clones, with more than 80% occurring once and the leading ten covering 1.5% to 2%. The sample comprised PBMCs. The source is a woman in her late teens or twenties in good health and CMV-seronegative. Both conserved end residues are part of each CDR3. The D gene is left open where the match is weak. The size of a clone is reported for some rows only, either as once, few or many, or as a class for expanded clones.

cdr3_aa cdr3_nt j_call clone_size d_call v_call
CAIIPNYEQYF TGTGCCATCATTCCTAACTACGAGCAGTACTTC TRBJ2-7 NA NA TRBV10-3
CASILAGGGDTQYF TGTGCCAGCATTCTAGCGGGAGGTGGAGATACGCAGTATTTT TRBJ2-3 NA TRBD2 TRBV28
CASSSTHRPRDF TGTGCCAGCAGCTCCACCCACCGTCCCAGGGACTTC TRBJ2-5 NA NA TRBV7-9
CASSSRDSNQPQHF TGTGCCAGCAGCAGCCGGGATAGCAATCAGCCCCAGCATTTT TRBJ1-5 NA NA TRBV5-4
CASSYGGRSSYEQYF TGTGCCAGCAGCTACGGGGGGCGAAGCTCCTACGAGCAGTACTTC TRBJ2-7 NA NA TRBV7-8
CASSEYQGASNEKLFF TGTGCCAGCTCAGAATACCAGGGGGCGTCTAATGAAAAACTGTTTTTT TRBJ1-4 NA TRBD1 TRBV18
CASTLSSGSSYEQYF TGCGCCAGCACCCTATCTAGCGGGAGCTCCTACGAGCAGTACTTC TRBJ2-7 once TRBD2 TRBV5-1
CASSLYAGRETQYF TGCGCCAGCAGCTTGTACGCAGGGAGGGAGACCCAGTACTTC TRBJ2-5 NA NA TRBV5-1
CASSSDPGTGNTEAFF TGCGCCAGCAGCTCGGACCCAGGGACAGGGAACACTGAAGCTTTCTTT TRBJ1-1 NA TRBD1 TRBV5-1
CASSQTLLGADEQYF TGCGCCAGCAGCCAGACCCTGCTGGGGGCGGACGAGCAGTACTTC TRBJ2-7 NA NA TRBV4-1
CASSVGGELAGELFF TGTGCCAGCAGCGTAGGAGGAGAGTTGGCCGGGGAGCTGTTTTTT TRBJ2-2 NA NA TRBV9
CASTISGGTEAFF TGTGCCAGCACGATATCAGGGGGCACTGAAGCTTTCTTT TRBJ1-1 NA TRBD1 TRBV11-2
CASSLTGSGNTEAFF TGCGCCAGCAGCTTGACGGGGTCAGGCAACACTGAAGCTTTCTTT TRBJ1-1 NA NA TRBV5-1
CASNRRKAIDTGELFF TGTGCCAGTAATCGTCGGAAAGCGATAGATACCGGGGAGCTGTTTTTT TRBJ2-2 NA NA TRBV19
CASSFDRTQETQYF TGTGCCAGCAGTTTTGACAGGACTCAAGAGACCCAGTACTTC TRBJ2-5 NA NA TRBV27
CASSLEGANYGYTF TGCGCCAGCAGCTTGGAAGGAGCTAACTATGGCTACACCTTC TRBJ1-2 NA NA TRBV5-1
CASSPLGQGISEAFF TGTGCCAGCAGCCCTTTAGGACAGGGCATCTCTGAAGCTTTCTTT TRBJ1-1 NA TRBD1 TRBV11-2
CASSLVLAGLTDTQYF TGCGCCAGCAGCTTGGTACTAGCGGGACTCACAGATACGCAGTATTTT TRBJ2-3 NA TRBD2 TRBV5-1
CASSQERRLAGGNEQFF TGCGCCAGCAGCCAAGAACGCCGGCTAGCCGGCGGCAATGAGCAGTTCTTC TRBJ2-1 NA NA TRBV4-1
CASSPGTGGAGQPQHF TGCGCCAGCAGCCCGGGGACAGGGGGCGCGGGGCAGCCCCAGCATTTT TRBJ1-5 NA TRBD1 TRBV5-1
CASSLASLTYNEQFF TGCGCCAGCAGCTTGGCTAGCTTGACTTACAATGAGCAGTTCTTC TRBJ2-1 NA NA TRBV5-1
CASSGVPGQGYGEQFF TGTGCCAGCAGTGGCGTCCCGGGACAGGGGTACGGTGAGCAGTTCTTC TRBJ2-1 NA TRBD1 TRBV25-1
CASLAGGQSGHHNEQFF TGTGCCAGCCTAGCGGGGGGGCAGAGCGGGCACCACAATGAGCAGTTCTTC TRBJ2-1 NA TRBD2 TRBV13
CASSPGKTYEQYF TGTGCCAGTAGTCCAGGGAAAACCTACGAGCAGTACTTC TRBJ2-7 NA NA TRBV19
CAWSGRPPGGYTF TGTGCCTGGAGTGGGAGGCCACCGGGGGGCTACACCTTC TRBJ1-2 NA NA TRBV30
CQWFRGRMNTEAFF TGTCAATGGTTCAGGGGACGAATGAACACTGAAGCTTTCTTT TRBJ1-1 NA NA TRBV19
CASRSQGSYSSGANVLTF TGTGCCAGCAGGAGCCAGGGGTCCTACAGCTCTGGGGCCAACGTCCTGACTTTC TRBJ2-6 NA NA TRBV25-1
CASSLTTGHQPQHF TGTGCCAGCAGTCTTACGACAGGGCATCAGCCCCAGCATTTT TRBJ1-5 once TRBD1 TRBV28
CASSGYGTGGETQYF TGTGCCAGCAGCGGCTACGGGACAGGTGGGGAGACCCAGTACTTC TRBJ2-5 NA TRBD1 TRBV5-8
CASSRRDRGDPYEQYF TGTGCCAGCAGCAGACGGGACAGGGGGGACCCCTACGAGCAGTACTTC TRBJ2-7 once TRBD1 TRBV7-9
CASSQLYVSPEGYGYTF TGTGCCAGCAGCCAATTGTACGTCTCCCCGGAGGGCTATGGCTACACCTTC TRBJ1-2 NA NA TRBV14
CASSIVGAQYF TGTGCCAGCTCGATTGTCGGGGCCCAGTACTTC TRBJ2-5 NA NA TRBV2
CASSLDISNEQFF TGTGCCAGCAGCTTAGACATTAGCAATGAGCAGTTCTTC TRBJ2-1 NA NA TRBV5-6
CASSLSPIGTVYGYTF TGTGCCAGCAGTTTATCGCCCATAGGGACAGTTTATGGCTACACCTTC TRBJ1-2 NA TRBD1 TRBV27
CASSVEFLAGRYNEQFF TGTGCCAGCAGCGTAGAGTTCCTAGCGGGGAGGTACAATGAGCAGTTCTTC TRBJ2-1 NA TRBD2 TRBV9
CASSRWSLRTSGTYNEQFF TGTGCCAGCAGCCGATGGTCCCTCCGGACTAGCGGTACCTACAATGAGCAGTTCTTC TRBJ2-1 NA TRBD2 TRBV11-2
CASSLFGTGSLEQFF TGTGCCAGCAGTTTATTTGGGACAGGGAGTTTGGAGCAGTTCTTC TRBJ2-1 NA TRBD1 TRBV27
CASSLTVNYGYTF TGTGCCAGCAGCCTGACAGTAAACTATGGCTACACCTTC TRBJ1-2 few NA TRBV28
CSSSFTPGTVGEKLFF TGTTCCAGCAGCTTTACCCCCGGGACAGTAGGTGAAAAACTGTTTTTT TRBJ1-4 few TRBD1 TRBV7-9
CASSPGLRSLGLEQFF TGTGCCAGCAGCCCGGGACTTCGGTCCCTAGGTCTTGAGCAGTTCTTC TRBJ2-1 NA NA TRBV9
CASSARQVRDTQYF TGTGCCAGCAGCGCCCGACAGGTCCGGGATACGCAGTATTTT TRBJ2-3 NA NA TRBV9
CASSHGSNAGGGETQYF TGCGCCAGCAGCCACGGATCGAATGCGGGAGGGGGTGAGACCCAGTACTTC TRBJ2-5 NA TRBD2 TRBV5-1
CASSAGLAGGPGELFF TGTGCCAGCAGCGCGGGACTAGCGGGGGGGCCCGGGGAGCTGTTTTTT TRBJ2-2 NA TRBD2 TRBV7-3